Given below is one TCR beta chain in context. Its antigen is still unknown. CD8+ T cell subsets were each sorted in triplicate, 250,000 to 300,000 cells apiece. This sample stems from a study of CXCR3-negative and CXCR3-positive naive CD8 T cells. Turning to the study itself: Sequencing gave some 130 million TRB reads overall, about 1.5 +/- 0.3 million per library.

The CDR3 sequence is 13 residues long. Germline CDR1 is SQVTM and CDR2 is ANQGSEA. Findings and caveats of the study: Both of the naive subsets showed about the same high diversity, but memory CD8+ cells had much less. Cryopreserved cells showed partially decreased CXCR3 expression, and most assays used fresh PBMCs.

Through 5' RACE with UMI labels, the TRB cDNA libraries were prepared. TCRdb re-called the 5' RACE reads and gives one entry per CDR3 protein, without DNA. The sample table sets out about 56,000 distinct CDR3 sequences. The chain joins TRBV29-1 to TRBJ2-1. The specimen sequenced was memory CD8+ T cells from blood. The receptor comes from a human donor in good health. Some clones in this sample may be carry-over from other donors' samples. CDR3 loop: CSVGWVKWQEQFF.